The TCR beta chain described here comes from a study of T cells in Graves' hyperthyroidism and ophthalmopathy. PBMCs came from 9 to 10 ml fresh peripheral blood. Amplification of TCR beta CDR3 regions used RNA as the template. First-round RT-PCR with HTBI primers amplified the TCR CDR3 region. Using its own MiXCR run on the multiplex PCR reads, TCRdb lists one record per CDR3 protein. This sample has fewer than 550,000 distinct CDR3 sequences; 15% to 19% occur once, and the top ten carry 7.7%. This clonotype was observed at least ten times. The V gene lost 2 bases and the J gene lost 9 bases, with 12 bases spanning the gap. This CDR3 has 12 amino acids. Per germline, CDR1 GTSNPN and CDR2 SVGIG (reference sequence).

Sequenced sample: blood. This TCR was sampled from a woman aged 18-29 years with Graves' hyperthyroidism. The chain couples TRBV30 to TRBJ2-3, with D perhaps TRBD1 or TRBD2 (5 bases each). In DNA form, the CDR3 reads TGTGCCTGGAGTCCGGGGCCGGTGACGCAGTATTTT. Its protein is CAWSPGPVTQYF. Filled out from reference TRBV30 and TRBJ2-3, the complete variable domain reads SQTIHQWPATLVQPVGSPLSLECTVEGTSNPNLYWYRQAAGRGLQLLFYSVGIGQISSEVPQNLSASRPQDRQFILSSKKLLLSDSGFYLCAWSPGPVTQYFGPGTRLTVL.